These 25 T cell receptor beta chains originate from one sample sequenced in a study of blood T cells in healthy people across ages (dated by TCRdb to 2015 to 2017). Library preparation employed 5' RACE. Sequencing used an Illumina HiSeq 2500. The second PCR ran for about 7 to 11 cycles and used a J-beta primer mix along with a sample-barcoded 5' primer. TCRdb took the public reads, trimmed them with fastp at Q25, ran MiXCR for clone calling and kept in-frame beta chains. Identical CDR3 protein sequences are pooled into one entry, listed with their most common genes and DNA. Across this sample there are roughly 1.6 million distinct CDR3 sequences, with roughly a third seen only once. The ten largest clonotypes hold around 10% of the sample. Sequenced sample: blood. The source is a woman in her 30s in good health.

The CDR3 sequence is CAIRGQGALEQYF. CDR3 in DNA: TGTGCCATCAGGGGACAGGGGGCCCTCGAGCAGTACTTC. This chain links TRBV10-3 with TRBJ2-7; 12 bases fit TRBD1. Trimming at V came to 6 bases and at J to 6 bases, leaving 3 bases not matched to a gene. This CDR3 contains 13 residues. Germline CDR1 and CDR2: ENHRY and SYGVKD.

Turning to this clonotype: A single base separates this from a much larger clone, so it may be a read error. The chain joins TRBV20-1 to TRBJ2-7; D perhaps matches TRBD2 (5 bases). Trimming took off 2 bases at V and 4 bases at J, with 15 bases between the two ends. CDR1 DFQATT and CDR2 SNEGSKA come from the germline V gene (reference sequence). This CDR3 has 14 residues. The CDR3 here is CSARPLDGVYEQYF. As DNA, the CDR3 is TGCAGTGCTAGACCATTGGACGGGGTTTACGAGCAGTACTTC.

The chain couples TRBV4-1 to TRBJ2-5; D unresolved. CDR3 length: 14 amino acids. CDR1 is MGHRA and CDR2 is YSYEKL in the germline V gene. Trimming removed 0 bases at V and 8 bases at J, with 13 bases between. CDR3 in amino acids: CASSQDETSSTQYF. CDR3 DNA sequence: TGCGCCAGCAGCCAAGATGAGACCTCAAGTACCCAGTACTTC.

This clonotype was picked up many times. The V call is TRBV7-2, the J call TRBJ2-7; D might be TRBD2 (5 bases). Trimming removed 5 bases from V and 0 bases from J, with 11 bases in between. This CDR3 is 14 amino acids long. The V gene's germline CDR1 is SGHTA and CDR2 FQGNSA. CDR3 DNA: TGTGCCAGCAGCCTTCTAGCATCCTCCTACGAGCAGTACTTC. It codes for CASSLLASSYEQYF. Full variable domain (remainder filled in from reference TRBV7-2 and TRBJ2-7): GAGVSQSPSNKVTEKGKDVELRCDPISGHTALYWYRQSLGQGLEFLIYFQGNSAPDKSGLPSDRFSAERTGGSVSTLTIQRTQQEDSAVYLCASSLLASSYEQYFGPGTRLTVT.

A few counts support this clonotype. The J gene is TRBJ2-1, the V gene TRBV28; weak D call: TRBD1 (6 bases). The CDR3 runs 16 residues. The germline V gene encodes CDR1 MDHEN and CDR2 SYDVKM. The ends were cut back, 2 bases at V and 4 bases at J, with 15 bases in the middle. The chain's CDR3 is CASSLGQGTLYNEQFF. The CDR3 DNA sequence: TGTGCCAGCAGTTTAGGCCAGGGGACCCTTTACAATGAGCAGTTCTTC.

This clonotype has more than one count but fewer than ten. The CDR3 DNA is TGCAGTGCTAGAGAACCTAGCGGTTATACGCAGTATTTT. Its protein product is CSAREPSGYTQYF. This chain uses TRBV20-1 with TRBJ2-3; 7 bases line up with TRBD2. Germline V gene lookup returns CDR1 DFQATT and CDR2 SNEGSKA (reference sequence). The CDR3 covers 13 residues. The trim removed 0 bases at V and 7 bases at J, leaving 4 bases unmatched.

The chain joins TRBV19 to TRBJ1-2; no reliable D call. This CDR3 is 11 amino acids long. CDR1 is LNHDA and CDR2 is SQIVND in the germline V gene (reference sequence). Trimming took 3 bases from V and 5 from J, leaving 4 bases between them. The CDR3 loop is CASSIEYGYTF. In nucleotides, the CDR3 is TGTGCCAGTAGTATTGAATATGGCTACACCTTC.

This clonotype was seen only a few times. The rearrangement uses TRBV11-1 and TRBJ2-1; D is uncertain. V lost 7 bases and J lost 2, with 15 bases in between. The CDR3 is made up of 15 amino acids. Per the germline V gene, CDR1 is SGHAT and CDR2 is FQDESV (reference sequence). The CDR3 loop reads CASTSRAGPYNEQFF. For the CDR3, the DNA is TGTGCCAGCACTTCTAGGGCAGGCCCCTACAATGAGCAGTTCTTC.

This clonotype was detected only a few times. The rearrangement joins TRBV5-1 to TRBJ2-7, with 8 bases lining up with TRBD1. This CDR3 spans 14 amino acids. V shed 3 bases and J 5 bases; nucleotides not matched to a gene: 7. CDR1 SGHRS and CDR2 YFSETQ come from the germline V gene. The CDR3 loop is CASSSAGTGNEQYF. The CDR3 coding sequence is TGCGCCAGCAGCTCAGCCGGGACAGGCAACGAGCAGTACTTC. The full variable domain, with the rest looked up from reference TRBV5-1 and TRBJ2-7, is KAGVTQTPRYLIKTRGQQVTLSCSPISGHRSVSWYQQTPGQGLQFLFEYFSETQRNKGNFPGRFSGRQFSNSRSEMNVSTLELGDSALYLCASSSAGTGNEQYFGPGTRLTVT.

In its sample, this clonotype was seen a few times. V usage is TRBV15 and J usage is TRBJ2-7; D may be TRBD1 (6 bases). The CDR3 loop spans 16 amino acids. Between the trimmed V and J ends, which lost 3 bases and 1 base, there was a span of 16 bases. Germline CDR1 and CDR2: LNHNV and YYDKDF (reference sequence). DNA for the CDR3: TGTGCCACCAGCAGTCCCGGGACATCGGCTTCCTACGAGCAGTACTTC. Amino acid sequence: CATSSPGTSASYEQYF.

The rearrangement uses TRBV10-2 and TRBJ1-2, with D perhaps matching TRBD1 (5 bases). This CDR3 is built from 13 residues. Germline-derived CDR1 and CDR2 are WSHSY and SAAADI. Trimming cost V 6 bases and J 8 bases, with 16 bases left between them. CDR3 protein: CASSPQGGGGYTF. The CDR3 bases are TGCGCCAGCAGCCCTCAGGGTGGCGGGGGCTACACCTTC.

This clonotype was detected only a few times. V is TRBV4-1 and J is TRBJ2-7, with D tentatively TRBD1 (6 bases). The germline V gene has CDR1 MGHRA and CDR2 YSYEKL. The CDR3 has 15 residues. V dropped 4 bases and J dropped 3 bases, with 16 bases sitting between them. CDR3 loop: CASSPRTGQLYEQYF. The CDR3 DNA is TGCGCCAGCAGCCCCCGAACGGGACAACTCTACGAGCAGTACTTC.

The chain carries TRBV4-1 and TRBJ1-2, with TRBD1 matching over 10 bases. Trimming removed 3 bases from V and 8 bases from J; junction bases left unmatched: 6. The CDR3 sequence is 14 residues long. Germline CDR1 is MGHRA and CDR2 is YSYEKL. The CDR3 here is CASSHLGTGDGYTF. In nucleotides, the CDR3 is TGCGCCAGCAGCCACCTCGGGACAGGGGACGGCTACACCTTC.

This clonotype was detected ten times or more. The chain combines TRBV29-1 with TRBJ2-5, with D unresolved. Germline V gene sequence: CDR1 SQVTM, CDR2 ANQGSEA. Trimming took off 4 bases at V and 2 bases at J, with 8 bases between the two ends. This CDR3 comprises 12 residues. The CDR3 protein is CSVGSGQETQYF. The CDR3 DNA follows: TGCAGCGTTGGTTCTGGGCAAGAGACCCAGTACTTC.

This rearrangement joins TRBV27 to TRBJ2-1; 8 bases agree with TRBD2. V shed 3 bases and J 8 bases; nucleotides not matched to a gene: 9. CDR1 is MNHEY and CDR2 is SMNVEV in the germline V gene (reference sequence). The CDR3 runs to 15 residues. In DNA, the CDR3 is TGTGCCAGCAGTTTTACAGCGGGGGTTTATGATGAGCAGTTCTTC. Translated, it gives CASSFTAGVYDEQFF.

A few counts support this clonotype. V gene TRBV20-1 combines with J gene TRBJ2-7; perhaps TRBD2 as D (5 bases). The germline V gene has CDR1 DFQATT and CDR2 SNEGSKA (reference sequence). With 0 bases removed from V and 2 bases from J, the gap between germline ends came to 11 bases. The CDR3 covers 14 residues. CDR3 nucleotide sequence: TGCAGTGCTAGAGATGATTGGAGGACCTACGAGCAGTACTTC. It translates to CSARDDWRTYEQYF.

The chain couples TRBV20-1 to TRBJ2-1; 13 bases line up with TRBD2. Trimming took 2 bases from V and 9 from J; bases not matched to a gene: 4. Germline-derived CDR1 and CDR2 are DFQATT and SNEGSKA (reference sequence). The CDR3 extends over 14 amino acids. CDR3 region: CSARTSGGASEQFF. CDR3 nucleotides: TGCAGTGCTAGAACTAGCGGGGGGGCCAGTGAGCAGTTCTTC.

V and J are TRBV20-1 and TRBJ2-5; 13 positions agree with TRBD2. V was pared by 4 bases and J by 11 bases, with 10 bases of the junction left unmatched. Germline V CDR1 and CDR2: DFQATT, SNEGSKA (reference sequence). There are 14 residues in the CDR3. CDR3 amino acids: CSAMGLAGPNEQYF. DNA for the CDR3: TGCAGTGCTATGGGACTAGCGGGACCGAATGAGCAGTACTTC.

In its sample, this clonotype was seen a few times. V and J are TRBV20-1 and TRBJ2-1; D not certain. The CDR3 covers 14 residues. Trimming left V 5 bases short and J 6 bases short, with 17 bases between. Germline CDR1 reads DFQATT; CDR2 reads SNEGSKA (reference sequence). The CDR3 loop reads CSAPPRDGLNEQFF. DNA of the CDR3: TGCAGTGCTCCCCCCCGAGACGGGCTCAATGAGCAGTTCTTC.

The chain employs TRBV12-3 or TRBV12-4 and TRBJ2-1, with D tentatively TRBD2 (6 bases). The CDR3 is 15 amino acids. Trimming removed 2 bases from V and 6 bases from J, with 14 bases in between. The CDR3 spells CASSLRTGARNEQFF. The CDR3, as DNA: TGTGCCAGCAGTTTAAGAACGGGAGCCCGCAATGAGCAGTTCTTC.

CDR3 in amino acids: CSARSPGGSRNQPQHF. CDR3 nucleotides: TGCAGTGCTAGATCGCCCGGGGGCAGTCGCAATCAGCCCCAGCATTTT. This rearrangement joins TRBV20-1 to TRBJ1-5, with D tentatively TRBD1 (6 bases). This CDR3 has 16 amino acids. Trimming cost V 2 bases and J 2 bases, with 16 bases left between them. Germline-derived CDR1 and CDR2 are DFQATT and SNEGSKA (reference sequence).

The genes are TRBV4-1 and TRBJ1-2; D may be TRBD1 (5 bases). The CDR3 has 15 residues. Per germline, CDR1 MGHRA and CDR2 YSYEKL. The V end lost 4 bases, the J end lost 4 bases, and 16 bases lay between the germline ends. The CDR3 nucleotides read TGCGCCAGCAGCCCCGGGACCGTAGCTAGCTATGGCTACACCTTC. It codes for CASSPGTVASYGYTF.

This clonotype was counted ten times or more. The chain couples TRBV27 to TRBJ1-2; D gene uncertain. V gave up 6 bases and J gave up 5 bases, with 16 bases separating them. CDR1 and CDR2 (germline): MNHEY, SMNVEV (reference sequence). This CDR3 is built from 14 residues. DNA of the CDR3: TGTGCCAGCAGCCCCCATGACCTAACTTATGGCTACACCTTC. Protein product: CASSPHDLTYGYTF.

This CDR3 is CSALTPSTPDTQYF. The CDR3 DNA is TGCAGTGCTCTAACCCCTAGTACTCCAGATACGCAGTATTTT. V usage is TRBV20-1 and J usage is TRBJ2-3; no clear D. CDR1 and CDR2 (germline): DFQATT, SNEGSKA (reference sequence). The CDR3 contains 14 residues. The V end was cut by 5 bases, the J end by 4 bases, with 16 bases between.

V gene TRBV28 combines with J gene TRBJ1-2, with D hard to call. CDR1 is MDHEN, CDR2 SYDVKM, per germline. The CDR3 covers 12 residues. Trimming left V 5 bases short and J 5 bases short, with 9 bases between. The CDR3 DNA reads as TGTGCCAGCAGTCCGTTCTCATATGGCTACACCTTC. Translated: CASSPFSYGYTF.